The 20 T cell receptor beta chains reported below all come from one sample, sequenced in a study of Ad26.COV2.S vaccination and SARS-CoV-2 variants (dated by TCRdb to 2020 to 2023). The intended sense of this specimen's treatment or condition label: 19 received Ad26.COV2.S at low or high dose, single or two shots; several received placebo; per-sample allocation not given. Repertoires of vaccine and placebo recipients were sequenced from samples taken on day 63 after the first injection. To prepare the library, the immunoSEQ multiplex PCR assay was applied. Drawn from immuneACCESS, this table holds only the in-frame rearrangements with V and J called that TCRdb kept. Clones are partly lost; checked studies trace under half to an unresolved V gene and leave the rest unexplained. This sample is represented by 300,000 to 400,000 clones; roughly 90% of them were singletons. The ten most abundant clones make up about 5% of the sample.

The material sequenced was peripheral blood, taken in a trial of Ad26.COV2.S vaccine versus placebo. The receptor set was obtained from a person aged 18-65 years who received the Ad26.COV2.S COVID-19 vaccine or a placebo.

In the case of this clone: Within the sample, other DNA sequences also encode this same CDR3. This chain joins TRBV5-4 and TRBJ1-1; no reliable D call. Trimming stripped 4 bases from V and 0 bases from J, with 7 bases between. The CDR3 covers 13 residues. Germline CDR1 reads SGHNT; CDR2 reads YYREEE (reference sequence). The CDR3 loop reads CASSPDLNTEAFF. The CDR3 region has the DNA TGTGCCAGCAGCCCAGACCTGAACACTGAAGCTTTCTTT.

This chain joins TRBV6-5 and TRBJ2-7, with TRBD2 matching over 10 bases. Germline V gene lookup returns CDR1 MNHEY and CDR2 SVGAGI. This CDR3 has 14 amino acids. V was clipped by 6 bases and J by 5 bases; unmatched bases: 7. The CDR3: CASSSSGSRDEQYF. CDR3 bases: TGTGCCAGCAGCTCTAGCGGGAGTCGGGACGAGCAGTACTTC.

V is TRBV24-1 and J is TRBJ2-1, with no clear D. The germline V gene has CDR1 KGHDR and CDR2 SFDVKD. The germline V and J ends were trimmed by 5 bases and 0 bases, with 16 bases remaining between them. The CDR3 contains 17 residues. CDR3 nucleotides: TGTGCCACCAGTGGGCGCTTCCGAATGAGCTCCTACAATGAGCAGTTCTTC. It specifies CATSGRFRMSSYNEQFF.

The gene calls are TRBV18 and TRBJ1-4; TRBD1 agrees at 8 bases. The CDR3 spans 16 residues. Germline V gene sequence: CDR1 KGHSH, CDR2 LQKENI. J lost 6 bases, V lost 2 bases, and 8 bases had no gene match. CDR3 sequence (DNA): TGTGCCAGCTCACCAGCCGACAGGGGCCTTGATGAAAAACTGTTTTTT. Amino acids: CASSPADRGLDEKLFF.

V gene TRBV5-1 combines with J gene TRBJ2-3; 7 positions agree with TRBD2. The CDR3 spans 16 residues. Losses at the gene ends were 4 bases for V and 8 bases for J; bases not matched to a gene: 16. CDR1 is SGHRS, CDR2 YFSETQ, per germline. CDR3 residues: CASSPGLSEWGGTQYF. DNA for the CDR3: TGCGCCAGCAGCCCGGGACTATCAGAGTGGGGGGGTACGCAGTATTTT.

The chain carries TRBV10-2 and TRBJ1-2, with D perhaps TRBD1 (6 bases). Germline CDR1 WSHSY, CDR2 SAAADI. The V and J ends lost 2 bases and 6 bases respectively, with 10 bases between them. The CDR3 sequence is 13 residues long. Here the CDR3 reads CASSEGGGHGYTF. The CDR3 DNA follows: TGCGCCAGCAGTGAGGGAGGGGGGCATGGCTACACCTTC.

The chain combines TRBV19 with TRBJ1-5; D not certain. V shed 5 bases and J shed 0 bases, with 11 bases lying between them. There are 15 residues in the CDR3. Germline CDR1 and CDR2: LNHDA and SQIVND (reference sequence). CDR3 nucleotides: TGTGCCAGTAGTGCTTTACTGGCTAGCAATCAGCCCCAGCATTTT. Translation: CASSALLASNQPQHF.

This sequence joins TRBV5-1 and TRBJ1-1; weak D call: TRBD1 (5 bases). Trimming took 2 bases from V and 1 from J, leaving 6 bases between them. CDR3 length equals 13 residues. CDR1 SGHRS and CDR2 YFSETQ come from the germline V gene. CDR3 sequence reads: CASSLQANTEAFF. CDR3 DNA: TGCGCCAGCAGCTTACAGGCGAACACTGAAGCTTTCTTT.

The genes are TRBV7-9 and TRBJ2-1, with a possible D match to TRBD2 (6 bases). V dropped 0 bases and J dropped 4 bases, with 13 bases sitting between them. The CDR3 has 16 amino acids. From germline, CDR1 is SEHNR and CDR2 FQNEAQ (reference sequence). The CDR3 loop is CASSLASGGFYNEQFF. CDR3 sequence (DNA): TGTGCCAGCAGCTTAGCTAGCGGTGGTTTTTACAATGAGCAGTTCTTC. Combining the CDR3 with reference TRBV7-9 and TRBJ2-1 gives the whole variable domain DTGVSQNPRHKITKRGQNVTFRCDPISEHNRLYWYRQTLGQGPEFLTYFQNEAQLEKSRLLSDRFSAERPKGSFSTLEIQRTEQGDSAMYLCASSLASGGFYNEQFFGPGTRLTVL.

V gene TRBV4-1 combines with J gene TRBJ2-1; 11 positions agree with TRBD1. CDR3 length: 17 amino acids. The junction had 5 bases not matched to a gene; V was cut back by 4 bases and J by 0 bases. The germline V gene encodes CDR1 MGHRA and CDR2 YSYEKL. The CDR3: CASSPRGTGGSYNEQFF. For the CDR3, the DNA is TGCGCCAGCAGCCCCCGCGGGACAGGGGGCTCCTACAATGAGCAGTTCTTC.

This clone was observed a single time. DNA for the CDR3: TGTGCCAGCAGCCAAGATCGCGGGGGCCGGGAGCTGTTTTTT. Residues: CASSQDRGGRELFF. J is TRBJ2-2 and V is TRBV3-1 (or the pseudogene TRBV3-2), with D possibly being TRBD2 (7 bases). V lost 0 bases and J 9 bases, leaving 11 bases between the germline ends. CDR3 size: 14 residues. In germline, CDR1 is LGHDT, CDR2 YNNKEL (reference sequence).

The J gene is TRBJ2-1, the V gene TRBV20-1; D is unclear. Between the trimmed V and J ends, which lost 4 bases and 10 bases, there was a span of 26 bases. The CDR3 covers 16 residues. CDR1 is DFQATT, CDR2 SNEGSKA, per germline (reference sequence). CDR3 nucleotides: TGCAGTGCTATTGACGACCGGCGACCCGCCCTAGGGGAGCAGTTCTTC. This codes for CSAIDDRRPALGEQFF.

A note on this clone: This sample includes further DNA sequences coding for the same CDR3. The chain uses TRBV18 and TRBJ2-7, with no clear D. This CDR3 spans 13 amino acids. V lost 2 bases to trimming and J lost 0 bases, with 5 bases between them. Germline CDR1 is KGHSH and CDR2 is LQKENI. The CDR3 DNA is TGTGCCAGCTCACCAGCCGGCTCCTACGAGCAGTACTTC. It encodes CASSPAGSYEQYF.

The CDR3 DNA sequence: TGTGCCAGCAGCCCGCAGGGCAGCGGGAGGAACAATGAGCAGTTCTTC. Translation: CASSPQGSGRNNEQFF. The J gene is TRBJ2-1, the V gene TRBV5-4; 9 bases agree with TRBD2. V shed 4 bases, J shed 5 bases, and the junction held 10 bases outside the gene matches. The CDR3 length is 16 residues. Germline assignment: CDR1 SGHNT and CDR2 YYREEE (reference sequence).

The J gene is TRBJ1-2, the V gene TRBV5-8; D not certain. Trimming took 1 base from V and 12 from J, leaving 10 bases between them. Germline lookup yields CDR1 SGHTS and CDR2 YDEGEE. There are 11 residues in the CDR3. This CDR3 is CASSLRGDHTF. The CDR3, as DNA: TGTGCCAGCAGCTTGCGAGGCGACCACACCTTC.

The chain couples TRBV5-1 to TRBJ2-6; D not resolved. CDR1 and CDR2 (germline): SGHRS, YFSETQ. This CDR3 contains 15 residues. Trimming pared 0 bases from V and 4 bases from J, leaving 8 bases between. The CDR3 nucleotides are TGCGCCAGCAGCTTGGCAGGTCTCGGGGCCAACGTCCTGACTTTC. This codes for CASSLAGLGANVLTF. The full variable domain, its missing parts supplied by reference TRBV5-1 and TRBJ2-6, is KAGVTQTPRYLIKTRGQQVTLSCSPISGHRSVSWYQQTPGQGLQFLFEYFSETQRNKGNFPGRFSGRQFSNSRSEMNVSTLELGDSALYLCASSLAGLGANVLTFGAGSRLTVL.

The chain employs TRBV6-1 and TRBJ2-3; 12 positions agree with TRBD1. J lost 4 bases, V lost 3 bases, and 17 bases had no gene match. CDR1 is MNHNS and CDR2 is SASEGT in the germline V gene. The CDR3 spans 20 residues. DNA for the CDR3: TGTGCCAGCAGTGATTCCTACAGCACTCGATGGGACAGGGGGCCAGATACGCAGTATTTT. Encoded protein: CASSDSYSTRWDRGPDTQYF.

The chain uses TRBV15 and TRBJ2-5, with 13 bases fitting TRBD2. V gave up 0 bases and J gave up 4 bases; unmatched junction bases: 5. This CDR3 has 17 amino acids. CDR1 is LNHNV, CDR2 YYDKDF, per germline (reference sequence). CDR3 in amino acids: CATSRDLRLAGGETQYF. In DNA form, the CDR3 reads TGTGCCACCAGCAGAGACCTTCGACTAGCGGGAGGAGAGACCCAGTACTTC.

The table lists this clone with a count of one. This specimen includes other DNA sequences encoding the same CDR3. The CDR3 loop is CASSIGSQETQYF. CDR3 bases: TGTGCCAGTAGTATAGGGTCCCAAGAGACCCAGTACTTC. The chain uses TRBV19 and TRBJ2-5; D call uncertain. Trimming pared 1 base from V and 1 base from J, leaving 4 bases between. CDR3 length equals 13 residues. CDR1 is LNHDA and CDR2 is SQIVND in the germline V gene (reference sequence).

The rearrangement links TRBV30 to TRBJ1-4; TRBD1 matches at 9 bases. Germline V gives CDR1 GTSNPN, CDR2 SVGIG (reference sequence). The CDR3 is 14 residues long. The CDR3 nucleotides are TGTGCTTCCTCTAGGGGACAGGGATCTGAAAAACTGTTTTTT. Its protein is CASSRGQGSEKLFF.